The clone carrying this T cell receptor (beta chain) was detected a few times. No antigen is known for it. This entry comes from a study of T cells after yellow fever vaccination. Study background: The fractions with low cell numbers were processed using SMART-Seq v4 Ultra Low Input.

V lost 0 bases and J lost 5, with 10 bases in between. The CDR3 consists of 14 residues. The germline CDR1 and CDR2 sequences are MGHRA and YSYEKL. Regarding the study as a whole: Though it reached lower strength, the secondary response hit its peak faster, day 5 versus 15. Clones from primary vaccination mostly reappeared after the booster (about 97% CD4, about 88% CD8).

The 5'RACE template-switching step produced TCR cDNA and added a universal primer site and UMIs. TCRdb fed the 5' RACE reads into MiXCR, producing one record per CDR3 protein. The sample has some 240,000 distinct CDR3 sequences, roughly 4.8% seen once; the top ten hold roughly 3.4%. The sample here was CD4+ T cells sorted from PBMCs, taken on the day of the yellow fever booster vaccination. The chain has TRBV4-1 and TRBJ1-1, with D possibly TRBD1 on 5 matching bases. The TCR originated in a man between 18 and 29 years old who received the YFV17D yellow fever vaccine. DNA of the CDR3: TGCGCCAGCAGCCAAGAACAGGAGATAACTGAAGCTTTCTTT. As protein: CASSQEQEITEAFF.